This TCR beta chain was sequenced during a study of T cells in Graves' hyperthyroidism and ophthalmopathy. Study observations and caveats: Researchers found most expanded thyroid clonotypes above 0.001 in blood as well.

V gave up 1 base and J gave up 1 base; unmatched junction bases: 10. The CDR3 is made up of 18 amino acids. Germline V gene data show CDR1 as SGHRS and CDR2 as YFSETQ. Newly diagnosed hyperthyroidism patients aged 18 to 65 years had disease lasting under 2 months. On the basis of clinical symptoms, serum thyroxine and TRAb, thyroid ultrasound and orbital computed tomography, diagnoses were made. The table lists this clonotype with many counts. Its antigen is unidentified. Amplification of TCR beta CDR3 regions used RNA as the template. With the HTBI primer set, the TCR CDR3 went through a first round of RT-PCR. TCRdb independently ran MiXCR on the multiplex PCR reads; one entry per CDR3 protein. This sample has 300,000 to 500,000 distinct CDR3 sequences, with under 15% found just once.

The chain joins TRBV5-1 to TRBJ2-1, with 8 positions matching TRBD2. The origin of this receptor is a woman aged 25-40 years with Graves' hyperthyroidism. The sequenced sample consisted of blood. The CDR3 loop reads CASSLRVLAGISYNEQFF. CDR3 coding DNA: TGCGCCAGCAGCTTGAGGGTGTTAGCGGGGATTTCCTACAATGAGCAGTTCTTC.